What follows is one T cell receptor (beta chain) and its context. This clone showed up just a few times. Its target antigen remains unknown. Nothing much larger sits one base from this clone, and base qualities are not available. The sample comes from a study of beta chain features in type 1 diabetes (dated by TCRdb to the late 2010s). Turning to the overall study: Mean age, gender distribution, total cell number and subset yield did not differ between patients and healthy donors. In the study, TCRB repertoires of sorted circulating CD4+ T cell subsets from recently diagnosed type 1 diabetes patients were compared with those of matched healthy donors. Naive and central memory subsets were obtained from all 30 or so donors, but regulatory and stem cell-like memory subsets were isolated from only 8 patients and 8 healthy donors. Across all samples, some 99 million sorted cells were examined, and cell number per subset correlated strongly with RNA yield.

The research as a whole found: Naive, central memory and regulatory TCRB repertoires appeared more similar among patients than among healthy donors. Because cDNA was sequenced instead of genomic DNA, activated cells with high expression could be over-represented, although the groups did not differ in activation or CD3 levels. In all four CD4+ subsets, TCRB CDR3 length was moderately but significantly shorter in type 1 diabetes patients. Fewer insertions and more nucleotide deletions at VDJ recombination sites were observed in patients with type 1 diabetes, implying thymic rearrangement abnormalities. HLA sub-analyses involved small numbers of individuals, so any influence of HLA type on TCRB rearrangement remained unresolved. PCR might favor shorter templates, but patient and control samples were amplified and corrected together, so any skew would affect both groups equally.

The germline V gene specifies SGHRS as CDR1 and YFSETQ as CDR2. Counted from cysteine to phenylalanine, this CDR3 has 15 amino acids. The only DNA kept is the CDR3, 45 bases in frame from the first base. At the junction V is shortened by 4 bases and J by 3 bases, with 15 bases in between. All of the isolated RNA was reverse transcribed with the High Capacity cDNA Reverse Transcription Kit, so expressed TCRB transcripts were sequenced. Deep immunoSEQ sequencing was performed on naive, central memory and regulatory T cell samples, with an average of about 3.57 million total reads per sample. After sorted cells were lysed in RLT buffer, RNA was extracted with DNase-treated RNeasy Micro or Mini kits, with the choice depending on cell number. To prevent cross-contamination, every cell subset was processed on its own, while patient and healthy donor samples were processed together. TCRB sequences were amplified from cDNA with the immunoSEQ multiplex PCR, producing 87-bp fragments spanning the CDR3 region. Sequencing of the amplicons was performed on the Illumina HiSeq platform. The paper's data handling went like this. PCR bias was computationally corrected using synthetic template baselines, reads within Hamming distance 2 were collapsed, and singletons that could not be merged were discarded. Reads were aligned against IMGT to assign V, D and J genes, CDR3 length and insertions or deletions at six rearrangement sites. Within each subset, clonotype counts were normalized to sorted cell number, and only after that were true diversity and Gini coefficients computed with the tcR R package. The overlap coefficient, calculated on TCRB nucleotide sequences, was used to quantify repertoire sharing. The table comes from immuneACCESS by way of TCRdb, which keeps in-frame sequences with V and J called. Part of the clones is missing from these tables; in studies checked, under half for an unresolved V gene and the rest for unknown reasons. The V and J calls and clone size were taken over from that table, and D and trimming were inferred from the DNA. This sample holds about 150,000 clones; about 8% were observed only once. In total, the top ten clones hold approximately 1% of the sample.

Each donor gave one peripheral blood draw, about 110 mL on average, collected into heparinised tubes. A BD FACSAria II was used to sort naive, central memory, regulatory and stem cell-like memory CD4+ T cells with a panel that included CD45RO, CCR7, CD25, CD127, CD95 and CD27. Every sorted population had a purity above 95%. PBMCs were separated immediately by Lymphoprep density gradient centrifugation and were stained directly, without being cultured. So that batch effects would be minimized, each experiment stained and sorted samples in pairs, pairing one healthy donor with one patient. The TCR originated in a woman aged 40 to 49 with type 1 diabetes. The chain is assembled from TRBV5-1 and TRBJ2-3, with a tentative D gene TRBD1 over 8 matching bases. The sample consisted of central memory CD4+ T cells from blood. The DNA reads as follows: TGCGCCAGCAGCATCGGACAGGGAGGGACAGATACGCAGTATTTT. It encodes CASSIGQGGTDTQYF. The CDR3 plus the reference TRBV5-1 and TRBJ2-3 genes for the other parts give the full variable domain: KAGVTQTPRYLIKTRGQQVTLSCSPISGHRSVSWYQQTPGQGLQFLFEYFSETQRNKGNFPGRFSGRQFSNSRSEMNVSTLELGDSALYLCASSIGQGGTDTQYFGPGTRLTVL.